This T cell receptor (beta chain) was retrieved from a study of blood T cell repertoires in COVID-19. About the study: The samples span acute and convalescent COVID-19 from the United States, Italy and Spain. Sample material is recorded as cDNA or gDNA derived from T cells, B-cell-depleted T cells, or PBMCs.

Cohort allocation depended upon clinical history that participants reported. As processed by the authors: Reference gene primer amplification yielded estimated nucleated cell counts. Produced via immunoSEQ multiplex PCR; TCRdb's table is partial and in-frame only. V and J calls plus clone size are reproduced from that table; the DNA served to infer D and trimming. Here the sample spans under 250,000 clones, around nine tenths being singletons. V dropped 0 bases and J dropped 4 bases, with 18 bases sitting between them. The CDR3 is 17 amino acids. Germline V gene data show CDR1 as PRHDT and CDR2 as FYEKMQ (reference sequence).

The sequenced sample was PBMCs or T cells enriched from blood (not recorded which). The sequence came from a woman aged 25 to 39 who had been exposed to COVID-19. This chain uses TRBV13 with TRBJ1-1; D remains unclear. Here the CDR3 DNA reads TGTGCCAGCAGCTTAGGGGGGAGTCGGCGCTTGGTCACTGAAGCTTTCTTT. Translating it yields CASSLGGSRRLVTEAFF.